Presented here are 10 T cell receptor beta chains from one specimen sequenced in a study of CD8+CD57+ T cells in acquired aplastic anemia. Patients picked for sequencing had shown CD8+CD57+ cell expansion detected by flow cytometry. Genomic DNA, the template, was used for profiling of the TCR beta VDJ and CDR3. TCRdb redid the calling of the reads with MiXCR, one entry per CDR3 protein. The sample contains approximately 190,000 distinct CDR3 sequences, approximately 48% of which appear only once. Material for sequencing was sorted CD4+, CD8+, or CD8+CD57+ T cells (not recorded which) from PBMCs. The receptors here all came from a human donor with aplastic anemia.

This clonotype appeared many times. J is TRBJ2-7 and V is TRBV11-2; D is undetermined. CDR1 is SGHAT, CDR2 FQNNGV, per germline. CDR3 length: 15 residues. Trimming pared 3 bases from V and 5 bases from J, leaving 17 bases between. This CDR3 reads CASSFSLEKLDEQYF. CDR3 sequence (DNA): TGTGCCAGCAGCTTCTCTCTCGAGAAGTTGGACGAGCAGTACTTC.

On this clonotype: Sequence at one end of the junction differs from germline and may be a read error. The chain employs TRBV20-1 and TRBJ1-5; D is undetermined. Germline CDR1 reads DFQATT; CDR2 reads SNEGSKA (reference sequence). This CDR3 has 11 amino acids. CDR3: CSASMGQPQHF. The CDR3 bases are TGCAGCGCTAGTATGGGTCAGCCCCAGCATTTT.

This clonotype was counted at least ten times. The V gene is TRBV9, the J gene TRBJ2-1; possible D gene TRBD2, 6 bases. CDR1 and CDR2 (germline): SGDLS, YYNGEE. V gave up 0 bases and J gave up 10 bases, with 17 bases separating them. CDR3 size: 15 residues. This CDR3 reads CASSVDGRGSREQFF. CDR3 nucleotides: TGTGCCAGCAGCGTAGATGGTCGGGGGAGTAGGGAGCAGTTCTTC. Filled out from reference TRBV9 and TRBJ2-1, the complete variable domain reads DSGVTQTPKHLITATGQRVTLRCSPRSGDLSVYWYQQSLDQGLQFLIQYYNGEERAKGNILERFSAQQFPDLHSELNLSSLELGDSALYFCASSVDGRGSREQFFGPGTRLTVL.

The rearrangement links TRBV12-5 to TRBJ1-1; D is undetermined. The V gene lost 6 bases and the J gene lost 0 bases, with 14 bases spanning the gap. CDR3 size: 15 residues. Germline lookup yields CDR1 LGHNT and CDR2 FRNRAP. The CDR3 here is CASGPFLPMNTEAFF. Written as DNA, the CDR3 is TGTGCTAGTGGCCCATTCTTGCCAATGAACACTGAAGCTTTCTTT.

This chain links TRBV7-9 with TRBJ2-7; D is unresolved. V lost 10 bases, J lost 0 bases, and 13 bases lay in between. Germline V gene lookup returns CDR1 SEHNR and CDR2 FQNEAQ (reference sequence). This CDR3 spans 13 amino acids. CDR3 amino acids: CATRRSVSYEQYF. For the CDR3, the DNA is TGTGCCACCCGGAGATCTGTCTCCTACGAGCAGTACTTC.

This clonotype was seen a few times. V gene TRBV2 combines with J gene TRBJ2-7; 7 bases fit TRBD1. Germline assignment: CDR1 SNHLY and CDR2 FYNNEI. Unmatched junction bases numbered 10, after V lost 8 bases and J lost 0 bases. This CDR3 comprises 15 residues. CDR3 residues: CASSPPGQPSYEQYF. Written as DNA, the CDR3 is TGTGCCAGCTCGCCGCCGGGACAGCCCTCCTACGAGCAGTACTTC.

The rearrangement links TRBV25-1 to TRBJ1-1; TRBD1 might be the D (6 bases). Germline CDR1 reads MGHDK; CDR2 reads SYGVNS. Trimming pared 7 bases from V and 5 bases from J, leaving 11 bases between. This CDR3 spans 12 amino acids. CDR3 amino acids: CASTRGETEAFF. Here the CDR3 DNA reads TGTGCCAGCACCAGGGGTGAGACTGAAGCTTTCTTT.

Ten or more counts support this clonotype. The chain links TRBV12-3 or TRBV12-4 to TRBJ1-2; possible D gene TRBD1, 5 bases. CDR3 length equals 13 residues. The V end lost 4 bases, the J end lost 8 bases, and 14 bases lay between the germline ends. The CDR3: CASSSRRVGGYTF. CDR3 DNA: TGTGCCAGCAGTTCCCGCAGGGTTGGCGGCTACACCTTC.

V and J are TRBV20-1 and TRBJ2-7, with 9 bases aligning to TRBD1. After removal of 5 bases from V and 0 bases from J, the junction contained 2 bases not matched to a gene. This CDR3 spans 13 amino acids. The germline CDR1 and CDR2 sequences are DFQATT and SNEGSKA (reference sequence). The CDR3 loop is CSAWTGASYEQYF. The DNA for the CDR3 is TGCAGTGCTTGGACAGGGGCCTCCTACGAGCAGTACTTC.

This clonotype was counted a few times. In DNA form, the CDR3 reads TGTGCCATCAGTGGAACAGCCGTGGGGACCCAGTACTTC. As protein: CAISGTAVGTQYF. V gene TRBV10-3 combines with J gene TRBJ2-5; D gene uncertain. The CDR3 consists of 13 residues. Trimming stripped 4 bases from V and 7 bases from J, with 13 bases between. Per germline, CDR1 ENHRY and CDR2 SYGVKD.